These T cell receptor beta chains were read from a single sample in a study of T cells in Graves' hyperthyroidism and ophthalmopathy. TCRdb reanalysed the multiplex PCR reads using MiXCR and keeps one entry per CDR3 protein. The table records roughly 45,000 distinct CDR3 sequences, about 52% of them present only once. Sequenced input: peripheral blood or thyroid tissue (not recorded which). These receptors came from a woman between 45 and 60 years old with Graves' hyperthyroidism. CDR3s include the opening cysteine and the closing phenylalanine or tryptophan. The D gene is left open where the match is weak. Size is stated for part of the rows, as once, few or many counts, or as a class when the clone is expanded.

>few|NA|TRBV20-1|TRBJ2-5
CSAQYQETQYF
TGCAGTGCGCAGTACCAAGAGACCCAGTACTTC
>many|NA|TRBV11-2|TRBJ2-6
CASSFGTRAGANVLTF
TGTGCCAGCAGCTTCGGAACGCGGGCAGGGGCCAACGTCCTGACTTTC
>NA|NA|TRBV7-9|TRBJ1-6
CASRRGRASSYNSPLHF
TGTGCCAGCAGACGAGGTCGGGCGAGCTCCTATAATTCACCCCTCCACTTT
>many|TRBD1|TRBV20-1|TRBJ1-2
CSARPRGQGGYGYTF
TGCAGTGCTCGACCTCGCGGACAGGGGGGTTATGGCTACACCTTC
>many|TRBD1|TRBV15|TRBJ1-2
CATSRDPQGAGYGYTF
TGTGCCACCAGCAGAGATCCGCAGGGGGCGGGCTATGGCTACACCTTC
>many|NA|TRBV20-1|TRBJ2-5
CSAREVAETQYF
TGCAGTGCTAGGGAGGTCGCAGAGACCCAGTACTTC
>NA|NA|TRBV5-1|TRBJ2-5
CASSLAARPETQYF
TGCGCCAGCAGCTTGGCCGCTAGGCCGGAGACCCAGTACTTC
>many|TRBD1|TRBV27|TRBJ2-2
CASRRDRAIHGELFF
TGTGCCAGCAGAAGGGACAGGGCCATACACGGGGAGCTGTTTTTT
>many|NA|TRBV15|TRBJ2-5
CATSSGIQETQYF
TGTGCCACCAGCAGCGGGATACAAGAGACCCAGTACTTC
>NA|NA|TRBV19|TRBJ2-5
CASSMGSSGTQYF
TGTGCCAGTAGTATGGGATCGTCGGGGACCCAGTACTTC
>NA|NA|TRBV2|TRBJ2-5
CASTEWETQHF
TGTGCCAGCACGGAGTGGGAGACCCAGCACTTC
>many|NA|TRBV20-1|TRBJ2-7
CSAPGGGAGVYEQYF
TGCAGTGCCCCCGGTGGAGGAGCCGGGGTCTACGAGCAGTACTTC
>NA|TRBD1|TRBV7-8|TRBJ1-2
CASSFTGGDYGYTF
TGTGCCAGCAGTTTTACAGGGGGCGACTATGGCTACACCTTC
>few|NA|TRBV6-6|TRBJ2-3
CASSYAHGDTQYF
TGTGCCAGCAGTTACGCCCACGGGGATACGCAGTATTTT
>once|TRBD2|TRBV5-4|TRBJ2-7
CASSLRGGEGNEQYF
TGTGCCAGCAGCTTGCGGGGGGGAGAGGGGAACGAGCAGTACTTC
>many|NA|TRBV28|TRBJ1-5
CASSFSFDQPQHF
TGTGCCAGCAGTTTCAGTTTTGATCAGCCCCAGCATTTT
>few|NA|TRBV29-1|TRBJ1-1
CSVDHRDTEAFF
TGCAGCGTTGACCACAGGGACACTGAAGCTTTCTTT
>NA|NA|TRBV29-1|TRBJ1-2
CSTTEGDYGYTF
TGCAGTACGACAGAGGGGGACTATGGCTACACCTTC
>NA|TRBD2|TRBV5-1|TRBJ2-7
CASRSTWTSGGPYEQYF
TGCGCCAGCAGGTCCACCTGGACTAGCGGGGGCCCCTACGAGCAGTACTTC
>few|NA|TRBV28|TRBJ1-6
CASQGYSPLHF
TGTGCCAGCCAGGGGTATTCACCCCTCCACTTT
>NA|NA|TRBV29-1|TRBJ2-5
CSVRQGSAETQYF
TGCAGCGTAAGGCAGGGGAGCGCCGAGACCCAGTACTTC
>many|TRBD2|TRBV7-9|TRBJ2-7
CASSPAGGRLAGNGEQYF
TGTGCCAGCAGCCCGGCGGGGGGGCGGCTAGCCGGGAATGGCGAGCAGTACTTC
>NA|TRBD1|TRBV25-1|TRBJ1-2
CASTGTGGNGYTF
TGTGCCAGCACCGGGACAGGGGGTAATGGCTACACCTTC
>NA|TRBD1|TRBV2|TRBJ2-1
CASREDRGYNEQFF
TGTGCCAGCAGGGAGGACAGGGGTTACAATGAGCAGTTCTTC
>many|TRBD2|TRBV9|TRBJ2-7
CASSIQAGGYEQYF
TGTGCCAGCAGCATCCAAGCGGGGGGCTACGAGCAGTACTTC
>NA|TRBD2|TRBV20-1|TRBJ2-5
CSARDRGSGSEETQYF
TGCAGTGCTAGAGATCGCGGGAGCGGGAGCGAAGAGACCCAGTACTTC
>few|TRBD1|TRBV9|TRBJ2-7
CASSAGTGWAYEQYF
TGTGCCAGCAGCGCCGGGACAGGGTGGGCCTACGAGCAGTACTTC
>many|TRBD1|TRBV20-1|TRBJ2-7
CSARPGQASYEQYF
TGCAGTGCTAGACCGGGACAGGCCTCCTACGAGCAGTACTTC
>NA|NA|TRBV7-8|TRBJ2-7
CASSLDLMGGRLYEQYF
TGTGCCAGCAGCTTAGATCTAATGGGGGGTAGATTGTACGAGCAGTACTTC
>NA|NA|TRBV20-1|TRBJ2-7
CSASGRTGELFGHEQYF
TGCAGTGCTAGCGGACGGACCGGGGAGCTGTTTGGGCACGAGCAGTACTTC
>NA|NA|TRBV20-1|TRBJ1-6
CSARGWEGPGRNSPLRF
TGCAGTGCTAGAGGCTGGGAGGGGCCCGGACGTAATTCACCCCTCCGCTTT
>few|NA|TRBV7-2|TRBJ2-3
CASSQDPLAFIDTQYF
TGTGCCAGCAGCCAAGACCCCCTAGCGTTTATAGATACGCAGTATTTT
>NA|NA|TRBV29-1|TRBJ2-3
CVTGTSTADTQYF
TGCGTAACAGGGACCTCTACGGCAGATACGCAGTATTTT
>NA|NA|TRBV10-2|TRBJ2-5
CASSESTRGTWLETQYF
TGCGCCAGCAGTGAGTCGACTCGGGGGACGTGGTTAGAGACCCAGTACTTC
>NA|NA|TRBV18|TRBJ2-5
CASSPRFGGKQETQYF
TGTGCCAGCTCACCCCGGTTCGGAGGGAAACAAGAGACCCAGTACTTC
>NA|NA|TRBV7-9|TRBJ1-1
CASSLQALNTEAFF
TGTGCCAGCAGCTTACAGGCCCTGAACACTGAAGCTTTCTTT
>NA|NA|TRBV29-1|TRBJ2-5
CSSTVQETQYF
TGCAGCTCGACAGTGCAGGAGACCCAGTACTTC
>many|NA|TRBV7-9|TRBJ1-1
CASSKGPGGPMNTEAFF
TGTGCCAGCAGCAAAGGGCCCGGGGGGCCTATGAACACTGAAGCTTTCTTT
>many|NA|TRBV28|TRBJ2-2
CASSRNTGELFF
TGTGCCAGCAGCCGAAACACCGGGGAGCTGTTTTTT
>many|NA|TRBV12-3/TRBV12-4|TRBJ1-5
CASSLVGRNQPQHF
TGTGCCAGCAGTTTGGTCGGGCGGAATCAGCCCCAGCATTTT
>NA|NA|TRBV7-6|TRBJ1-2
CASSSPGLGARGYTF
TGTGCCAGCAGCAGTCCCGGCCTCGGGGCACGAGGCTACACCTTC
>NA|NA|TRBV6-2/TRBV6-3|TRBJ2-5
CASRPRTGTRQATQYF
TGTGCCAGCAGACCTCGCACCGGGACGCGCCAAGCGACCCAGTACTTC
>many|NA|TRBV2|TRBJ1-5
CASRRYPEPQHF
TGTGCCAGCAGGAGGTATCCGGAGCCCCAGCATTTT
>NA|NA|TRBV10-3|TRBJ1-1
CAISWGLAGTEAFF
TGTGCCATCAGTTGGGGACTAGCTGGAACCGAAGCTTTCTTT
>NA|TRBD1|TRBV10-2|TRBJ1-2
CASRDTTGSGAGYTF
TGCGCCAGCAGGGACACGACAGGGAGCGGTGCGGGCTACACCTTC
>many|NA|TRBV19|TRBJ1-5
CASSIYREVSNQPQHF
TGTGCCAGTAGTATTTACAGGGAGGTAAGCAATCAGCCCCAGCATTTT